The 13 T cell receptor beta chains below come from one sample, sequenced in a study of blood T cells in healthy people across ages (dated by TCRdb to about 2015). Library creation used 5' RACE. The sample was run on an Illumina HiSeq 2500. A second PCR of roughly 7 to 11 cycles was performed with a sample-barcoded 5' primer and a J-beta primer mix. TCRdb trimmed the raw reads at Q25, called clones with MiXCR and kept productive beta chains. Rows are combined by CDR3 protein, so each entry shows the most common genes and DNA. The sample table lists approximately 1.5 million distinct CDR3 sequences, under 55% of them with a count of one. The ten largest clones represent around 4% of the sample. Input material: blood. The receptors here all came from a woman between 18 and 30 years old in good health.

This chain uses TRBV9 with TRBJ2-2; 10 bases match TRBD1. Trimming at V came to 3 bases and at J to 3 bases, leaving 8 bases not matched to a gene. Per the germline V gene, CDR1 is SGDLS and CDR2 is YYNGEE. The CDR3 extends over 17 amino acids. CDR3 in amino acids: CASSDLGTGVDTGELFF. CDR3 coding DNA: TGTGCCAGCAGCGATCTTGGGACAGGGGTCGACACCGGGGAGCTGTTTTTT.

This clonotype has only a few counts. CDR3 bases: TGTGCCAGCAGTGAGGGACTAGCGGGAGGAGGGTCCGGGGAGCTGTTTTTT. This translates into CASSEGLAGGGSGELFF. The rearrangement links TRBV2 to TRBJ2-2; 15 bases line up with TRBD2. This CDR3 has 17 amino acids. CDR1 is SNHLY and CDR2 is FYNNEI in the germline V gene. The V and J ends lost 3 bases and 6 bases, in that order; junction bases with no gene match: 5.

V usage is TRBV20-1 and J usage is TRBJ2-1; 11 positions agree with TRBD2. The CDR3 length is 13 residues. Germline V lookup: CDR1 DFQATT, CDR2 SNEGSKA (reference sequence). J was trimmed by 8 bases and V by 6 bases; bases with no gene match: 6. The CDR3 DNA reads as TGCAGTGCACAACCGGGACTAGCGGATGAGCAGTTCTTC. Translation gives CSAQPGLADEQFF.

The gene calls are TRBV5-4 and TRBJ2-1; no definite D call. With 1 base removed from V and 0 bases from J, the gap between germline ends came to 8 bases. The CDR3 extends over 15 amino acids. CDR1 is SGHNT and CDR2 is YYREEE in the germline V gene (reference sequence). CDR3 sequence reads: CASSLRSFSYNEQFF. The DNA for the CDR3 is TGTGCCAGCAGCTTGCGGAGTTTCTCCTACAATGAGCAGTTCTTC.

V is TRBV20-1 and J is TRBJ2-2, with 9 bases lining up with TRBD2. The CDR3 contains 15 residues. CDR1 and CDR2 (germline): DFQATT, SNEGSKA (reference sequence). The junction had 6 bases not matched to a gene; V was cut back by 3 bases and J by 4 bases. The CDR3 loop is CSARGRAGGTGELFF. The CDR3 bases are TGCAGTGCTAGGGGTCGAGCGGGGGGCACCGGGGAGCTGTTTTTT.

This chain uses TRBV5-1 with TRBJ2-1; perhaps TRBD2 as D (5 bases). Germline-derived CDR1 and CDR2 are SGHRS and YFSETQ. The V gene lost 1 base and the J gene lost 9 bases, with 11 bases spanning the gap. The CDR3 spans 13 residues. CDR3 nucleotides: TGCGCCAGCAGCTTGCCTAGCTCTATTGAGCAGTTCTTC. Translated, it gives CASSLPSSIEQFF.

V is TRBV5-1 and J is TRBJ2-5; TRBD1 matches 7 bases. V shed 1 base and J 2 bases; nucleotides not matched to a gene: 11. The germline gives CDR1 SGHRS, CDR2 YFSETQ. This CDR3 spans 17 amino acids. CDR3: CASSLRRTGTVQETQYF. For the CDR3, the DNA is TGCGCCAGCAGCTTGCGTCGAACAGGGACAGTTCAAGAGACCCAGTACTTC.

This clonotype was seen a handful of times. V and J are TRBV20-1 and TRBJ2-5; D might be TRBD1 (5 bases). Germline lookup yields CDR1 DFQATT and CDR2 SNEGSKA (reference sequence). Between the trimmed V and J ends, which lost 0 bases and 2 bases, there was a span of 7 bases. The CDR3 loop spans 13 amino acids. The chain's CDR3 is CSAREHRQETQYF. As DNA, the CDR3 is TGCAGTGCTAGAGAGCACAGGCAAGAGACCCAGTACTTC.

The rearrangement links TRBV20-1 to TRBJ2-1, with 11 positions matching TRBD2. The CDR3 is 16 amino acids. The germline V gene encodes CDR1 DFQATT and CDR2 SNEGSKA (reference sequence). V shed 3 bases, J shed 0 bases, and the junction held 4 bases outside the gene matches. This chain's CDR3 is CSASLAGGRSYNEQFF. The CDR3 bases are TGCAGTGCTAGCCTAGCGGGAGGCCGCTCCTACAATGAGCAGTTCTTC.

The CDR3 nucleotides are TGTGCCAGCAGCCCCACCCAGGGAGAAAGTTCGCAGTATTTT. Protein sequence: CASSPTQGESSQYF. V gene TRBV7-2 combines with J gene TRBJ2-3, with D perhaps being TRBD1 or TRBD2 (5 bases each). This CDR3 is built from 14 residues. Trimming pared 5 bases from V and 10 bases from J, leaving 19 bases between. CDR1 and CDR2 from the germline V gene are SGHTA and FQGNSA.

Only a few counts were recorded for this clonotype. The chain employs TRBV4-3 and TRBJ2-7; tentatively, D is TRBD2 (5 bases). From germline, CDR1 is LGHNA and CDR2 YSLEER. V was trimmed by 3 bases and J by 2 bases, leaving 14 bases between them. The CDR3 has 15 amino acids. DNA of the CDR3: TGCGCCAGCAGCCACTGGGCGGGCGGAACCTACGAGCAGTACTTC. Translated, it gives CASSHWAGGTYEQYF.

This clonotype appeared a few times. The genes are TRBV20-1 and TRBJ2-7, with 8 bases lining up with TRBD1. Trimming took 5 bases from V and 3 from J; bases not matched to a gene: 6. Germline V gene sequence: CDR1 DFQATT, CDR2 SNEGSKA (reference sequence). The CDR3 is 13 residues long. The chain's CDR3 is CSALDRGYYEQYF. The CDR3 coding sequence is TGCAGTGCTCTTGACAGGGGTTACTACGAGCAGTACTTC.

The chain employs TRBV27 and TRBJ2-2, with D unclear. The CDR3 runs to 15 residues. The germline CDR1 and CDR2 sequences are MNHEY and SMNVEV (reference sequence). V was trimmed by 6 bases and J by 3 bases, leaving 14 bases between them. The CDR3: CASSPGRAHTGELFF. CDR3 bases: TGTGCCAGCAGCCCAGGACGAGCGCACACCGGGGAGCTGTTTTTT.